Listed here are 14 T cell receptor beta chains from one sample, sequenced in a study of T cell responses to AZD1222 COVID-19 vaccine. Only in-frame clones appear in the TCRdb table, and some are missing; sequencing was by immunoSEQ multiplex PCR. The sample holds about 150,000 clones, roughly 90% seen once. Sequencing was performed on peripheral blood, taken on day 0 of AZD1222 vaccination. All receptors come from an adult in good health.

The CDR3 spells CASTKGELIEKLFF. The CDR3 coding sequence is TGTGCCAGCACCAAGGGGGAGCTAATCGAAAAACTGTTTTTT. The chain has TRBV6-6 and TRBJ1-4; maybe TRBD1 (6 bases). V was pared by 7 bases and J by 8 bases, with 17 bases between. The CDR3 is 14 amino acids. CDR1 and CDR2 (germline): MNHNY, SVGAGI (reference sequence).

The chain recombines TRBV6-2 or TRBV6-3 with TRBJ1-5; possible D gene TRBD1, 5 bases. Per germline, CDR1 MNHEY and CDR2 SVGEGT. This CDR3 has 15 amino acids. The germline V and J ends were trimmed by 7 bases and 1 base, with 14 bases remaining between them. CDR3: CASTPAGLSNQPQHF. CDR3 coding DNA: TGTGCCAGCACCCCGGCAGGGTTGAGCAATCAGCCCCAGCATTTT.

The chain joins TRBV5-1 to TRBJ1-1; TRBD1 matches 7 bases. The junction had 7 bases not matched to a gene; V was cut back by 2 bases and J by 6 bases. Germline V gene data show CDR1 as SGHRS and CDR2 as YFSETQ. This CDR3 is 14 amino acids long. This CDR3 reads CASSFETGFPEAFF. The CDR3 DNA is TGCGCCAGCAGCTTCGAGACAGGGTTCCCTGAAGCTTTCTTT.

The chain has TRBV10-3 and TRBJ1-1; the D gene is possibly TRBD1 (6 bases). Per germline, CDR1 ENHRY and CDR2 SYGVKD. Trimming removed 2 bases at V and 4 bases at J, with 14 bases between. The CDR3 loop spans 15 amino acids. CDR3 amino acids: CAISETTGSGTEAFF. In DNA form, the CDR3 reads TGTGCCATCAGTGAGACTACAGGGTCGGGCACTGAAGCTTTCTTT.

The rearrangement joins TRBV6-5 to TRBJ1-4; D remains ambiguous. This CDR3 comprises 13 residues. Trimming cost V 6 bases and J 5 bases, with 10 bases left between them. The germline gives CDR1 MNHEY, CDR2 SVGAGI. In DNA, the CDR3 is TGTGCCAGCAGCAGCTTTAGGAATGAAAAACTGTTTTTT. This encodes CASSSFRNEKLFF.

This clone was found a few times. V and J are TRBV2 and TRBJ1-5; D gene unclear. Trimming removed 6 bases at V and 0 bases at J, with 12 bases between. Germline values: CDR1 SNHLY, CDR2 FYNNEI. The CDR3 consists of 15 residues. In DNA form, the CDR3 reads TGTGCCAGCAGGATCGGACCCCTTAGCAATCAGCCCCAGCATTTT. It yields the protein CASRIGPLSNQPQHF.

V and J are TRBV29-1 and TRBJ1-1; D is uncertain. Germline V gene sequence: CDR1 SQVTM, CDR2 ANQGSEA. Trimming removed 0 bases from V and 12 bases from J, with 11 bases in between. CDR3 length: 11 residues. This CDR3 is CSVEDPGMTFF. CDR3 sequence (DNA): TGCAGCGTTGAAGACCCGGGGATGACTTTCTTT. Full variable domain (remainder filled in from reference TRBV29-1 and TRBJ1-1): SAVISQKPSRDICQRGTSLTIQCQVDSQVTMMFWYRQQPGQSLTLIATANQGSEATYESGFVIDKFPISRPNLTFSTLTVSNMSPEDSSIYLCSVEDPGMTFFGQGTRLTVV.

The gene calls are TRBV6-1 and TRBJ1-5; no clear D gene. The CDR3 is made up of 14 amino acids. Germline CDR1 is MNHNS and CDR2 is SASEGT. V was pared by 5 bases and J by 2 bases, with 10 bases between. CDR3 region: CASSISQGNQPQHF. In DNA form, the CDR3 reads TGTGCCAGCAGTATAAGTCAGGGCAATCAGCCCCAGCATTTT.

The CDR3 DNA is TGTGCCAGCAGTGAACCGGGACATAGCACAGATACGCAGTATTTT. Amino acid sequence: CASSEPGHSTDTQYF. The rearrangement links TRBV25-1 to TRBJ2-3; a weak D match, TRBD1 (6 bases). CDR1 and CDR2 from the germline V gene are MGHDK and SYGVNS. V was shortened by 2 bases and J by 0 bases, with 9 bases between the two germline ends. The CDR3 sequence is 15 residues long. The full variable domain, its missing parts supplied by reference TRBV25-1 and TRBJ2-3, is EADIYQTPRYLVIGTGKKITLECSQTMGHDKMYWYQQDPGMELHLIHYSYGVNSTEKGDLSSESTVSRIRTEHFPLTLESARPSHTSQYLCASSEPGHSTDTQYFGPGTRLTVL.

The chain combines TRBV7-2 with TRBJ2-7; tentative D call: TRBD2 (7 bases). This CDR3 spans 15 amino acids. The V gene's germline CDR1 is SGHTA and CDR2 FQGNSA. V lost 5 bases and J lost 1, with 15 bases in between. CDR3 residues: CASSARGGFSYEQYF. As DNA, the CDR3 is TGTGCCAGCAGCGCAAGGGGGGGTTTTTCCTACGAGCAGTACTTC.

The J gene is TRBJ1-5, the V gene TRBV12-3 or TRBV12-4; D is perhaps TRBD1 (6 bases). This CDR3 spans 13 amino acids. V was pared by 6 bases and J by 6 bases, with 12 bases between. The CDR3 protein is CASSRDMSQPQHF. In DNA form, the CDR3 reads TGTGCCAGCAGCCGGGACATGAGTCAGCCCCAGCATTTT.

V gene TRBV7-9 combines with J gene TRBJ1-5, with 7 bases fitting TRBD1. Trimming took 5 bases from V and 8 from J; bases not matched to a gene: 12. The CDR3 is 15 residues long. The germline gives CDR1 SEHNR, CDR2 FQNEAQ (reference sequence). The chain's CDR3 is CASSSNVAGTEPQHF. In DNA form, the CDR3 reads TGTGCCAGCAGCAGCAATGTGGCAGGGACAGAGCCCCAGCATTTT.

In regard to this clone: The identical CDR3 is also encoded by other nucleotide sequences in the sample. The rearrangement joins TRBV7-8 to TRBJ1-5; tentatively, D is TRBD1 (6 bases). The CDR3 length is 15 residues. V dropped 1 base and J dropped 6 bases, with 13 bases sitting between them. Germline loops: CDR1 SGHVS, CDR2 FQNEAQ. CDR3 protein: CASSLGGGAGQPQHF. Here the CDR3 DNA reads TGTGCCAGCAGCTTAGGCGGGGGGGCCGGTCAGCCCCAGCATTTT.

The chain is built from TRBV5-1 and TRBJ2-7; D might be TRBD2 (5 bases). The CDR3 length is 15 residues. Germline CDR1 reads SGHRS; CDR2 reads YFSETQ. Trimming pared 4 bases from V and 3 bases from J, leaving 17 bases between. CDR3 loop: CASSPTDGLYYEQYF. The DNA of the CDR3 is TGCGCCAGCAGCCCCACCGACGGACTTTACTACGAGCAGTACTTC.